The sequence of this TCR beta chain was determined in a study of CD8+ T cells in alopecia areata. Treatment: oral pan-JAK inhibitor, 5-10 mg twice daily. CDR3 length equals 17 residues. With 0 bases clipped from V and 3 bases from J, the junction kept 8 bases outside the gene matches. The germline V gene encodes CDR1 SEHNR and CDR2 FQNEAQ (reference sequence). RNA was isolated and reverse transcribed to cDNA, the sequencing template. Profiling relied on immunoSEQ multiplex PCR, and the TCRdb table lists in-frame clones only, not all of them. Here the sample spans fewer than 250,000 clones, approximately 45% being singletons.

The source material was CD4+ T cells sorted from blood, sampled at approximately week 36, from a patient treated with tofacitinib. V and J are TRBV7-9 and TRBJ2-1, with 7 bases aligning to TRBD1. The clonotype originates from a human donor with alopecia areata. The CDR3, as DNA: TGTGCCAGCAGCTTAGCCGTCTCGGCAGGGGGCTACAATGAGCAGTTCTTC. The encoded protein is CASSLAVSAGGYNEQFF.